This T cell receptor beta chain was observed in a study of Graves' ophthalmopathy and Graves' hyperthyroidism. Overall study findings and caveats: Sensitivity reached roughly 71% and specificity approximately 72% when the model predicted ophthalmopathy progression. Most expanded clonotypes in thyroid above 0.001 frequency also showed up in blood.

The sequenced template was RNA, covering the TCR beta CDR3 region. The first-round RT-PCR employed HTBI primers together with the Qiagen OneStep RT-PCR kit. A multiplex PCR was then performed as the second round. TCRdb re-called the multiplex PCR reads with MiXCR, one entry per CDR3 protein. Altogether under 800,000 distinct CDR3 sequences are present, about a fifth being singletons, with the ten largest covering roughly 6.9%. This clonotype was seen repeatedly, ten times or more. The antigen is unknown. Mismatch with germline at one junction end may stem from a read error. Hyperthyroidism showing no ophthalmopathy within 18 months of follow-up was stable. The diagnosis combined clinical symptoms, thyroxine, TRAb, thyroid ultrasound and orbital computed tomography scans. This CDR3 region has 12 residues.

The TCR originated in a woman aged 18-35 years with stable Graves' hyperthyroidism. Some clones in this sample may be carry-over from other donors' samples. The sequenced sample consisted of peripheral blood. The chain has TRBV12-3 or TRBV12-4 and TRBJ2-7; TRBD1 might be the D (5 bases). CDR3 loop: CVSSLGVGEQYF. As DNA, the CDR3 is TGTGTCAGCAGTTTAGGGGTTGGCGAGCAGTACTTC.